This T cell receptor beta chain was profiled in a study of a mutant IDH1 vaccine in newly diagnosed glioma. As concerns this clone: Its antigen remains unidentified.

The CDR3 is 15 amino acids. V shed 4 bases and J shed 9 bases, with 20 bases lying between them. Germline assignment: CDR1 SGDLS and CDR2 YYNGEE. The method was immunoSEQ multiplex PCR; TCRdb's version includes in-frame clones alone and lacks a portion of them. The sample lists roughly 110,000 clones; about 90% were seen once. Time point denoted: week 11, during vaccination. Each dose of the vaccine consisted of 300 ug of mutant IDH1 20-mer peptide, with topical imiquimod. The gene calls are TRBV9 and TRBJ2-1, with D possibly TRBD2 on 6 matching bases. The starting material was PBMCs, obtained from a glioma patient whose treatment included an IDH1 peptide vaccine. The TCR was taken from a woman between 45 and 65 years old with glioma. Here the CDR3 reads CASSSGTAYRIEQFF. CDR3 nucleotides: TGTGCCAGCAGCTCAGGGACTGCCTATAGGATTGAGCAGTTCTTC.